The 21 T cell receptor beta chains below all came from one sample that was sequenced in a study of T cell repertoires in cytomegalovirus infection. TCRdb called the reads again in MiXCR, with one record for every CDR3 protein. Seen here are about 260,000 distinct CDR3 sequences, roughly 15% observed once, and the top ten hold 8.5% to 9%. Sequencing was carried out using PBMCs. These receptors originate from a human donor in good health (CMV status not recorded). Some clones in this sample may be carry-over from other donors' samples.

The rearrangement uses TRBV29-1 and TRBJ2-5, with TRBD2 matching 7 bases. CDR1 and CDR2 (germline): SQVTM, ANQGSEA. CDR3 length equals 13 residues. V shed 1 base and J 7 bases; nucleotides not matched to a gene: 6. As DNA, the CDR3 is TGCAGCGTTGAAGGGGAGGGGCCGGGGACCCAGTACTTC. It translates to CSVEGEGPGTQYF.

The V gene is TRBV3-1, the J gene TRBJ2-7; perhaps D is TRBD1 or TRBD2 (7 bases each). V lost 4 bases and J 5 bases, leaving 12 bases between the germline ends. Germline CDR1 and CDR2: LGHDT and YNNKEL (reference sequence). This CDR3 is 13 amino acids long. In DNA, the CDR3 is TGTGCCAGCAGCCGTCAGGGGGGGAACGAGCAGTACTTC. Its protein is CASSRQGGNEQYF.

This clonotype was seen at least ten times. This rearrangement joins TRBV7-9 to TRBJ1-2; 7 nucleotides match TRBD1. V lost 4 bases and J lost 3; bases outside the gene matches: 5. The CDR3 runs 14 residues. Looked up from germline, CDR1 is SEHNR and CDR2 is FQNEAQ (reference sequence). The CDR3 region is CASSSGDSYYGYTF. CDR3 DNA sequence: TGTGCCAGCAGCTCGGGGGACAGCTACTATGGCTACACCTTC. The variable domain in full, completed from reference TRBV7-9 and TRBJ1-2, reads DTGVSQNPRHKITKRGQNVTFRCDPISEHNRLYWYRQTLGQGPEFLTYFQNEAQLEKSRLLSDRFSAERPKGSFSTLEIQRTEQGDSAMYLCASSSGDSYYGYTFGSGTRLTVV.

This clonotype has a handful of counts. This chain uses TRBV14 with TRBJ2-3; D may be TRBD1 or TRBD2 (5 bases each). Germline V gene sequence: CDR1 SGHDN, CDR2 FVKESK. The CDR3 contains 16 residues. Trimming took 0 bases from V and 3 from J, leaving 13 bases between them. The CDR3 spells CASSQDRGRVTDTQYF. In DNA form, the CDR3 reads TGTGCCAGCAGCCAAGATCGGGGCAGGGTGACAGATACGCAGTATTTT.

This clonotype has ten or more counts. The chain recombines TRBV7-8 with TRBJ2-6; perhaps TRBD1 as D (6 bases). The CDR3 consists of 17 residues. Trimming removed 5 bases from V and 0 bases from J, with 14 bases in between. Germline V gene sequence: CDR1 SGHVS, CDR2 FQNEAQ. The CDR3 DNA is TGTGCCAGCAGCCCCACAGGGTCGGGCTCTGGGGCCAACGTCCTGACTTTC. This sequence encodes CASSPTGSGSGANVLTF.

The V gene is TRBV20-1, the J gene TRBJ1-4; 9 bases align to TRBD1. Losses at the gene ends were 5 bases for V and 14 bases for J; bases not matched to a gene: 6. The germline V gene has CDR1 DFQATT and CDR2 SNEGSKA (reference sequence). The CDR3 sequence is 11 residues long. CDR3 nucleotide sequence: TGCAGTGCTTGGGACAGGGACAAGCTGTTTTTT. This encodes CSAWDRDKLFF.

With respect to this clonotype: Given a much more abundant clone one base away, this may be a read error. The V call is TRBV7-8, the J call TRBJ2-5; D gene uncertain. The CDR3 totals 13 residues. CDR1 is SGHVS, CDR2 FQNEAQ, per germline. DNA of the CDR3: TGTGCCGGCAGCTTTTTAGCCCCCGAGACCCAGTACTTC. Amino acids: CAGSFLAPETQYF.

The gene calls are TRBV20-1 and TRBJ1-3, with D unresolved. This CDR3 region has 13 residues. Per germline, CDR1 DFQATT and CDR2 SNEGSKA (reference sequence). Trimming shortened V by 6 bases and J by 0 bases, and 9 bases separated the two germline ends. CDR3 protein: CSALDTSGNTIYF. CDR3 nucleotide sequence: TGCAGTGCCCTCGACACCTCTGGAAACACCATATATTTT.

This clonotype has more than one count but fewer than ten. The chain has TRBV29-1 and TRBJ2-5; D unclear. Germline CDR1 is SQVTM and CDR2 is ANQGSEA. The ends were cut back, 5 bases at V and 1 base at J, with 8 bases in the middle. This CDR3 region has 12 residues. The CDR3 is CSVLRRQETQYF. CDR3 DNA: TGCAGCGTTCTAAGGCGCCAAGAGACCCAGTACTTC. The entire variable domain, with the rest obtained from reference TRBV29-1 and TRBJ2-5, is as follows: SAVISQKPSRDICQRGTSLTIQCQVDSQVTMMFWYRQQPGQSLTLIATANQGSEATYESGFVIDKFPISRPNLTFSTLTVSNMSPEDSSIYLCSVLRRQETQYFGPGTRLLVL.

This clonotype has a count of ten or more. The gene calls are TRBV29-1 and TRBJ1-3; D call uncertain. This CDR3 is 12 amino acids long. Looked up from germline, CDR1 is SQVTM and CDR2 is ANQGSEA. Trimming took off 7 bases at V and 0 bases at J, with 7 bases between the two ends. In DNA, the CDR3 is TGCAGCGCACAGAGCTCTGGAAACACCATATATTTT. Protein product: CSAQSSGNTIYF.

This clonotype was observed a handful of times. Sequence at one end of the junction differs from germline and may be a read error. The V and J genes are TRBV12-3 or TRBV12-4 and TRBJ1-2; tentatively, D is TRBD1 (5 bases). This CDR3 contains 13 residues. DNA for the CDR3: TGTGCCAGCAGTTTATACAGTGCTCCAGGGAAAGCCTTC. This codes for CASSLYSAPGKAF.

The chain joins TRBV14 to TRBJ1-3; D might be TRBD1 (5 bases). The CDR3 is 17 residues long. V gave up 0 bases and J gave up 4 bases, with 16 bases separating them. Germline V gives CDR1 SGHDN, CDR2 FVKESK. In DNA, the CDR3 is TGTGCCAGCAGCCAAGAACTACTTCGGACACCCGGAAACACCATATATTTT. Translated: CASSQELLRTPGNTIYF.

This clonotype has just a few counts. The chain carries TRBV7-9 and TRBJ2-7, with D perhaps matching TRBD1 (6 bases). Germline assignment: CDR1 SEHNR and CDR2 FQNEAQ (reference sequence). This CDR3 spans 17 amino acids. Trimming cost V 2 bases and J 0 bases, with 17 bases left between them. For the CDR3, the DNA is TGTGCCAGCAGCTTACCGAGCCCCGCAGGGGTCTCCTACGAGCAGTACTTC. Translating it yields CASSLPSPAGVSYEQYF.

This clonotype has more than one count but fewer than ten. The germline gene is not matched at one end of the junction; a read error may be the cause. The gene calls are TRBV7-7 and TRBJ2-2; D may match TRBD1 or TRBD2 (6 bases each). The germline V gene encodes CDR1 SSHAT and CDR2 FNYEAQ (reference sequence). The CDR3 has 15 residues. The CDR3 here is CASSRGGINTGELFF. The CDR3 DNA is TGTGCTAGCAGCCGAGGGGGGATTAACACCGGGGAGCTGTTTTTT.

V is TRBV29-1 and J is TRBJ2-1; no reliable D call. The germline V gene encodes CDR1 SQVTM and CDR2 ANQGSEA. The CDR3 consists of 12 residues. Trimming cost V 3 bases and J 5 bases, with 8 bases left between them. Written as DNA, the CDR3 is TGCAGCGTTGACGGCGGAGACAATGAGCAGTTCTTC. Its translation is CSVDGGDNEQFF.

This clonotype was counted only a few times. The CDR3, as DNA: TGTGCCAGCAGCTTCGAAGGATCAACTAATGAAAAACTGTTTTTT. Translation gives CASSFEGSTNEKLFF. V gene TRBV7-9 combines with J gene TRBJ1-4; D is unresolved. There are 15 residues in the CDR3. V lost 3 bases and J 0 bases, leaving 8 bases between the germline ends. Looked up from germline, CDR1 is SEHNR and CDR2 is FQNEAQ (reference sequence).

The chain joins TRBV7-9 to TRBJ1-2; a possible D gene is TRBD1 (5 bases). The CDR3 loop spans 13 amino acids. The V end lost 0 bases, the J end lost 7 bases, and 9 bases lay between the germline ends. Germline assignment: CDR1 SEHNR and CDR2 FQNEAQ (reference sequence). In DNA, the CDR3 is TGTGCCAGCAGCTTAGCGCAGCAGGGTGGCTACACCTTC. Residues: CASSLAQQGGYTF.

This clonotype was counted a few times. The V gene is TRBV28, the J gene TRBJ2-7; D may be TRBD1 or TRBD2 (6 bases each). V shed 10 bases and J shed 3 bases, with 16 bases lying between them. This CDR3 is 13 amino acids long. Germline lookup yields CDR1 MDHEN and CDR2 SYDVKM. The CDR3 DNA sequence: TGTGCCACCTTCGGGGGCGGGAACTACGAGCAGTACTTC. It translates to CATFGGGNYEQYF.

The rearrangement links TRBV18 to TRBJ2-1; D may be TRBD1 (6 bases). This CDR3 spans 14 amino acids. Germline V lookup: CDR1 KGHSH, CDR2 LQKENI. V was cut by 4 bases and J by 8 bases, with 15 bases left in between. The CDR3 DNA reads TGTGCCAGCTCACAATTAACACAGGGTGATGAGCAGTTCTTC. Translated: CASSQLTQGDEQFF.

A few counts support this clonotype. The chain carries TRBV2 and TRBJ1-2; 10 bases map to TRBD1. CDR1 SNHLY and CDR2 FYNNEI come from the germline V gene. The V and J ends lost 11 bases and 8 bases, in that order; junction bases with no gene match: 17. The length of the CDR3 is 15 residues. The CDR3 DNA is TGTGCCCGACAATACAGACAGGGGGCGAGATACGGCTACACCTTC. This sequence encodes CARQYRQGARYGYTF.

This clonotype has more than one count but fewer than ten. The genes are TRBV5-1 and TRBJ2-7, with D possibly matching TRBD2 (5 bases). Trimming took 3 bases from V and 7 from J, leaving 17 bases between them. The CDR3 has 14 residues. The germline V gene has CDR1 SGHRS and CDR2 YFSETQ. DNA of the CDR3: TGCGCCAGCAGCTCGGCCCTGAGGGCCGGGGAGCAGTACTTC. Residues: CASSSALRAGEQYF.